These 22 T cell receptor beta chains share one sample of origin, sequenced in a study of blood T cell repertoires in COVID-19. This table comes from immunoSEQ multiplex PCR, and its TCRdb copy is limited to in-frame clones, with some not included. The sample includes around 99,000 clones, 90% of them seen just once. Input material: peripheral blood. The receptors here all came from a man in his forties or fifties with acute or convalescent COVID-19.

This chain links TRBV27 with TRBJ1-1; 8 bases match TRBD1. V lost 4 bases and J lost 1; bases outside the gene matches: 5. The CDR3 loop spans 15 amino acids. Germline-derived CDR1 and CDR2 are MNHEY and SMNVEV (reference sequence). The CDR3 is CASSSPRGPNTEAFF. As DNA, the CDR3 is TGTGCCAGCAGTTCGCCCAGGGGGCCGAACACTGAAGCTTTCTTT.

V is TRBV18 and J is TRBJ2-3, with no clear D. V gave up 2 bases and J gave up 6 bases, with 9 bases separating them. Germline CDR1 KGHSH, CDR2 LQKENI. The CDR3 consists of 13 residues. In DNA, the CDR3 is TGTGCCAGCTCACCATCCGGGTTGGATACGCAGTATTTT. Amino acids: CASSPSGLDTQYF. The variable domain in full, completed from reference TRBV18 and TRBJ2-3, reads NAGVMQNPRHLVRRRGQEARLRCSPMKGHSHVYWYRQLPEEGLKFMVYLQKENIIDESGMPKERFSAEFPKEGPSILRIQQVVRGDSAAYFCASSPSGLDTQYFGPGTRLTVL.

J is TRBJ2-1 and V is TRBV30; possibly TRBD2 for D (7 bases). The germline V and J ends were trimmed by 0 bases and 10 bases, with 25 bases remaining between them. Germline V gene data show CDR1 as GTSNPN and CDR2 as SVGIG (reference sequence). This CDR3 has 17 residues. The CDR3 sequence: CAWSVLGGQINGREQFF. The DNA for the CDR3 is TGTGCCTGGAGTGTACTCGGGGGACAAATCAACGGGAGGGAGCAGTTCTTC.

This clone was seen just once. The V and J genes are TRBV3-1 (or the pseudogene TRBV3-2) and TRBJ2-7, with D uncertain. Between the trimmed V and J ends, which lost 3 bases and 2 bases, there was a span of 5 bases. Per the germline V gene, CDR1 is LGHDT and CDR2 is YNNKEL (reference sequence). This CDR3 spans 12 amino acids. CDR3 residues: CASSQSPYEQYF. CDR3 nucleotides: TGTGCCAGCAGCCAGTCTCCCTACGAGCAGTACTTC.

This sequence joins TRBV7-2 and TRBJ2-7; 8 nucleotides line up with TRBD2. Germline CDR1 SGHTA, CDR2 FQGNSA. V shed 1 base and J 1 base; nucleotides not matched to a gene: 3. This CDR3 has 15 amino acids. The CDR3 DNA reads TGTGCCAGCAGCTTAGTTTCTAGCGGGTCCTACGAGCAGTACTTC. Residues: CASSLVSSGSYEQYF.

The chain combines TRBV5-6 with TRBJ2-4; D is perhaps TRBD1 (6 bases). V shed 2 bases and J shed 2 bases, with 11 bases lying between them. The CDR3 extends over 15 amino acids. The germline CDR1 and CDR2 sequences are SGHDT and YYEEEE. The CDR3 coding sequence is TGTGCCAGCAGCTTACCCGGGACATCCAAAAACATTCAGTACTTC. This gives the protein CASSLPGTSKNIQYF.

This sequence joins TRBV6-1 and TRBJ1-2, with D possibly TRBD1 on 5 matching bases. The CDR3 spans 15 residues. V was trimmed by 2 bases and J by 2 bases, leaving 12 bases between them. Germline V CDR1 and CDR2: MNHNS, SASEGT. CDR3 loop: CASSEKRGYNYGYTF. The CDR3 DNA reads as TGTGCCAGCAGTGAAAAAAGGGGTTACAACTATGGCTACACCTTC.

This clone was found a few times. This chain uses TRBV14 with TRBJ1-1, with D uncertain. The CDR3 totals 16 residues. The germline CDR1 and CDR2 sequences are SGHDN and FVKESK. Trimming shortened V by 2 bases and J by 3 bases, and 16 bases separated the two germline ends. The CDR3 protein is CASSQIGRAKDTEAFF. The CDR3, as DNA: TGTGCCAGCAGCCAAATAGGGAGGGCCAAGGACACTGAAGCTTTCTTT.

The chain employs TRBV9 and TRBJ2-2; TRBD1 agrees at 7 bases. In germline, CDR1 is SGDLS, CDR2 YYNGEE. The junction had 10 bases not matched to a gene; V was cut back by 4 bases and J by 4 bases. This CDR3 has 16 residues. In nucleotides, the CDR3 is TGTGCCAGCAGCCCTTCAGGGGGAGTGGGCACCGGGGAGCTGTTTTTT. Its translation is CASSPSGGVGTGELFF.

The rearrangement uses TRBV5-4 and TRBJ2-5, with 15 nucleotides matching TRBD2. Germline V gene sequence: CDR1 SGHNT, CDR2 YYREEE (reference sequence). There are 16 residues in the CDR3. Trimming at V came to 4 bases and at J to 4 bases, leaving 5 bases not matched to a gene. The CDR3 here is CASSRGLAGGGETQYF. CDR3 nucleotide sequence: TGTGCCAGCAGCCGCGGACTAGCGGGAGGGGGAGAGACCCAGTACTTC.

This chain's CDR3 is CATSDTDRGQPYEQYF. The CDR3 region has the DNA TGTGCCACCAGTGATACCGACAGGGGACAACCCTACGAGCAGTACTTC. The chain joins TRBV24-1 to TRBJ2-7, with TRBD1 matching 8 bases. CDR3 length equals 16 residues. The germline gives CDR1 KGHDR, CDR2 SFDVKD. J was trimmed by 2 bases and V by 3 bases; bases with no gene match: 8.

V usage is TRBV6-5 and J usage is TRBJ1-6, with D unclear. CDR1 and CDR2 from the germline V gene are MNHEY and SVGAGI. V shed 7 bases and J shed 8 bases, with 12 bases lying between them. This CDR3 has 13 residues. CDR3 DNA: TGTGCCAGCACGAACCCCGGGTATTCACCCCTCCACTTT. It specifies CASTNPGYSPLHF.

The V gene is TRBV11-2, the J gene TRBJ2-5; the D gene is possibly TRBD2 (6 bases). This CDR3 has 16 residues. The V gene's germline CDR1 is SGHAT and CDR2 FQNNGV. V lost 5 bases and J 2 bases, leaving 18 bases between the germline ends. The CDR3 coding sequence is TGTGCCAGCAGCCCCCGCGTAGCGGTCACTCAAGAGACCCAGTACTTC. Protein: CASSPRVAVTQETQYF.

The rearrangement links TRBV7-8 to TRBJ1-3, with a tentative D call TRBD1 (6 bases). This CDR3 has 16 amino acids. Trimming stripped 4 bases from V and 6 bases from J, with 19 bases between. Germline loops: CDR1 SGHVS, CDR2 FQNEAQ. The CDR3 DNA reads TGTGCCAGCAGCTCGAAAAGTCAGGGGTTCACAAACACCATATATTTT. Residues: CASSSKSQGFTNTIYF.

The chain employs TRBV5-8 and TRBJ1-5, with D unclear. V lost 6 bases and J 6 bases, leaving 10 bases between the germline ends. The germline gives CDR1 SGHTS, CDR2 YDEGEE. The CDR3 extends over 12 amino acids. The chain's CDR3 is CASTPLAQPQHF. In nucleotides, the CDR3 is TGTGCCAGCACCCCCTTGGCTCAGCCCCAGCATTTT.

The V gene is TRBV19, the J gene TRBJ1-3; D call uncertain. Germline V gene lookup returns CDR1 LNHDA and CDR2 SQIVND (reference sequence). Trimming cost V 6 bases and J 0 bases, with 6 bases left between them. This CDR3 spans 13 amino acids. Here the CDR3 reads CASSMSSGNTIYF. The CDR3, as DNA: TGTGCCAGTAGCATGAGCTCTGGAAACACCATATATTTT.

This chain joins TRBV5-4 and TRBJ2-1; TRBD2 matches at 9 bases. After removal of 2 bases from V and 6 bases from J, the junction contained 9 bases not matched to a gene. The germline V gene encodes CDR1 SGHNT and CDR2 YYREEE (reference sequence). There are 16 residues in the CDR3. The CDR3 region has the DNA TGTGCCAGCAGCTTTCTCCGGCTAGCGGGGACCAATGAGCAGTTCTTC. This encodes CASSFLRLAGTNEQFF.

DNA of the CDR3: TGCGCCAGCAGAATGGACAGCACTAACTATGGCTACACCTTC. It encodes CASRMDSTNYGYTF. The chain carries TRBV5-1 and TRBJ1-2; D perhaps matches TRBD1 (6 bases). The germline V and J ends were trimmed by 5 bases and 0 bases, with 11 bases remaining between them. The CDR3 contains 14 residues. Germline values: CDR1 SGHRS, CDR2 YFSETQ.

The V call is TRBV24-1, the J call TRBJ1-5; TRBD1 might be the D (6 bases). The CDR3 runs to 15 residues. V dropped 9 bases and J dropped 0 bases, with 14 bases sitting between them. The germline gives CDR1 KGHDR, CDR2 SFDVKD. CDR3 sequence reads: CATPPDSYSNQPQHF. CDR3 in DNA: TGTGCCACCCCCCCGGACAGTTATAGCAATCAGCCCCAGCATTTT.

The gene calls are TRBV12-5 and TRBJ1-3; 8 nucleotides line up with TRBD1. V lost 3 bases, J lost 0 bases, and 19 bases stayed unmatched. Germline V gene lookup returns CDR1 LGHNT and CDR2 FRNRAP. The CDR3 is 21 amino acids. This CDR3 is CASGFYGPTGAPRNSGNTIYF. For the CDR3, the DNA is TGTGCTAGTGGTTTCTACGGCCCGACAGGGGCGCCGAGAAACTCTGGAAACACCATATATTTT.

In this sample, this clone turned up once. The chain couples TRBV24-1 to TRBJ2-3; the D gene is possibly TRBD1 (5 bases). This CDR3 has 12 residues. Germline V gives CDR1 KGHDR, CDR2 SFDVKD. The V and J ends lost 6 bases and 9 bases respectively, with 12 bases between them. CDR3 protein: CATSPAGPTQYF. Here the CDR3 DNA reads TGTGCCACCAGTCCCGCAGGGCCAACGCAGTATTTT.

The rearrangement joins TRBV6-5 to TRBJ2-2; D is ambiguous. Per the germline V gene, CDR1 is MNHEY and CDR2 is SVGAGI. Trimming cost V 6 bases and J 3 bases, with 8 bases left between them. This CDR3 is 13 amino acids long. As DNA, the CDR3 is TGTGCCAGCAGCTACCCATACACCGGGGAGCTGTTTTTT. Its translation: CASSYPYTGELFF.